The clone carrying this T cell receptor beta chain was counted only a few times. The antigen is not known. Reverse transcription of all isolated RNA meant that expressed TCRB transcripts were sequenced. Profiling relied on immunoSEQ multiplex PCR, and the TCRdb table lists in-frame clones only, not all of them. The data hold fewer than 300,000 clones, with roughly 20% observed a single time. This specimen comes from a study of beta chain features in type 1 diabetes. The V segment lost 8 bases and the J segment 2 bases; nucleotides outside the gene matches: 5. CDR1 and CDR2 from the germline V gene are KGHSH and LQKENI. The length of the CDR3 is 14 residues. General observations from the study: Moderate yet significant TCRB CDR3 shortening was seen in Type 1 diabetes patients in all four CD4+ subsets.

This rearrangement joins TRBV18 to TRBJ2-2; TRBD1 aligns across 7 bases. The sequenced material came from naive CD4+ T cells from blood. The source is a woman between 40 and 50 years old with type 1 diabetes. CDR3 amino acids: CASAGTANTGELFF. In DNA form, the CDR3 reads TGTGCCAGCGCCGGGACAGCTAACACCGGGGAGCTGTTTTTT.